This TCR beta chain emerged from a study of prognosis after radiotherapy for stage I lung cancer. Study context: Around 15 patients had newly diagnosed primary stage I lung tumors, and a few had oligometastatic NSCLC after surgical resection of the primary tumor. None of the patients had concurrent treatment alongside stereotactic body radiotherapy.

This clonotype was counted between two and nine times. The antigen remains undetermined. Other malignancies, prior chemotherapy and prior radiotherapy were absent in all patients, each of whom was node-negative on CT and PET/CT. Germline V lookup: CDR1 SGHAT, CDR2 FQNNGV. The CDR3 length is 15 residues. Trimming removed 5 bases from V and 7 bases from J, with 20 bases in between. Two-round multiplex PCR amplified TCR beta CDR3 from genomic DNA. TRBV and TRBJ genes each had their own specific primers in first-round PCR. TCRdb reanalysed the multiplex PCR reads using MiXCR and keeps one entry per CDR3 protein. The table records approximately 15,000 distinct CDR3 sequences, about 43% of them present only once. Whole-study findings and limits: Frequencies of TRBV and TRBJ gene use reportedly varied by whether patients had metastases.

The receptor comes from a donor of 50 years or more with non-small cell lung cancer. The rearrangement links TRBV11-2 to TRBJ1-2, with D possibly matching TRBD1 (6 bases). The material was PBMCs, obtained before or after stereotactic body radiation therapy (not recorded which). The CDR3 loop is CASSPWYGGHRGYTF. Written as DNA, the CDR3 is TGTGCCAGCAGCCCCTGGTACGGGGGGCACCGTGGCTACACCTTC. The entire variable domain, with the rest obtained from reference TRBV11-2 and TRBJ1-2, is as follows: EAGVAQSPRYKIIEKRQSVAFWCNPISGHATLYWYQQILGQGPKLLIQFQNNGVVDDSQLPKDRFSAERLKGVDSTLKIQPAKLEDSAVYLCASSPWYGGHRGYTFGSGTRLTVV.